These 14 T cell receptor beta chains were all obtained from the same sample, sequenced in a study of post-analysis software for immune sequencing data. Study results and limitations: Patients carried roughly 5 TRBV segments more frequently than controls did, and TRBV5-6, TRBV5-1 and TRBV20-1 were among them.

The antigens of these receptors remain unknown. Built from TCR beta cDNA, the libraries had unique molecular identifiers in them. TCRdb passed the PCR reads through MiXCR, listing each CDR3 protein once. Of roughly 570,000 distinct CDR3 sequences in the sample, around a third are singletons; the top ten hold around 6.1%. Sequencing was carried out using blood. The receptors derive from a girl aged 2 to 17 with multiple sclerosis.

This clonotype has a handful of counts. The CDR3 loop reads CAAGTGVSYEQFF. As DNA, the CDR3 is TGTGCCGCCGGGACAGGCGTCTCCTACGAGCAGTTCTTC. The chain joins TRBV10-3 to TRBJ2-1, with 8 positions matching TRBD1. Per the germline V gene, CDR1 is ENHRY and CDR2 is SYGVKD. This CDR3 spans 13 amino acids. J lost 10 bases, V lost 11 bases, and 13 bases had no gene match.

This chain links TRBV24-1 with TRBJ2-7, with 10 bases lining up with TRBD1. The J call may be faulty, since TRBJ2-5 better matches the DNA end. The length of the CDR3 is 15 residues. Germline loops: CDR1 KGHDR, CDR2 SFDVKD. The CDR3 DNA follows: TGTGCCACCAGTCGAGGGACAGGGGAGGCAGAGACCCAGTACTTC. Amino acid sequence: CATSRGTGEAETQYF.

The chain links TRBV29-1 to TRBJ1-2; D is possibly TRBD1 (5 bases). The CDR3 runs 13 residues. Looked up from germline, CDR1 is SQVTM and CDR2 is ANQGSEA. CDR3 DNA: TGCAACGTCCCTCAACGGGCGTCGGGGGACTACACCTTC. Translated, it gives CNVPQRASGDYTF.

V usage is TRBV20-1 and J usage is TRBJ2-3; D call uncertain. V was trimmed by 4 bases and J by 0 bases, leaving 5 bases between them. The V gene's germline CDR1 is DFQATT and CDR2 SNEGSKA (reference sequence). The CDR3 spans 12 residues. The DNA for the CDR3 is TGCAGTGCTACTCTTAGCACAGATACGCAGTATTTT. Residues: CSATLSTDTQYF.

The V and J genes are TRBV6-6 and TRBJ2-5, with D possibly called TRBD1 or TRBD2 (6 bases each). V lost 2 bases and J 11 bases, leaving 15 bases between the germline ends. From germline, CDR1 is MNHNY and CDR2 SVGAGI (reference sequence). CDR3 length: 13 residues. CDR3 DNA sequence: TGTGCCAGCAGTTACCGAGGGGGGATGGAGCAGTACTTC. Amino acids: CASSYRGGMEQYF.

In the case of this clonotype: One end of the junction fails to match germline, which may point to a read error. The chain links TRBV29-1 to TRBJ2-7; D is uncertain. Germline values: CDR1 SQVTM, CDR2 ANQGSEA. This CDR3 region has 12 residues. The chain's CDR3 is CSVAGSSCEQYF. The CDR3 coding sequence is TGCAGCGTTGCTGGTAGCTCCTGCGAGCAGTACTTC.

The rearrangement links TRBV25-1 to TRBJ2-7; D ambiguous. Germline CDR1 MGHDK, CDR2 SYGVNS. V lost 9 bases, J lost 3 bases, and 24 bases lay in between. This CDR3 has 16 residues. The DNA of the CDR3 is TGTGCCAGTCCCGGCGGCTCCGCTTATCGCCTCTACGAGCAGTACTTC. Amino acids: CASPGGSAYRLYEQYF.

This clonotype was seen only a few times. CDR3 in DNA: TGTGCCACCAGCAGAGATAGGAGACTAAGCTACACCTTC. As protein: CATSRDRRLSYTF. The rearrangement joins TRBV15 to TRBJ1-2; D gene ambiguous. Germline assignment: CDR1 LNHNV and CDR2 YYDKDF (reference sequence). The CDR3 totals 13 residues. Trimming removed 0 bases from V and 9 bases from J, with 11 bases in between.

Note on this clonotype: Given a much more abundant clone one base away, this may be a read error. This sequence joins TRBV27 and TRBJ1-1; a possible D gene is TRBD1 (5 bases). Trimming took 6 bases from V and 5 from J, leaving 13 bases between them. Germline lookup yields CDR1 MNHEY and CDR2 SMNVEV (reference sequence). CDR3 length equals 13 residues. For the CDR3, the DNA is TGTGCCAGCAGGATACAGGTACGAACTGAAGCTTTCTTT. Translated, it gives CASRIQVRTEAFF.

The rearrangement links TRBV24-1 to TRBJ2-1; D is perhaps TRBD2 (7 bases). The ends were cut back, 4 bases at V and 1 base at J, with 13 bases in the middle. This CDR3 comprises 16 residues. Germline CDR1 is KGHDR and CDR2 is SFDVKD. CDR3 sequence reads: CATSEGGQGSYNEQFF. CDR3 DNA sequence: TGTGCCACCAGTGAGGGGGGGCAGGGTTCCTACAATGAGCAGTTCTTC.

This clonotype was seen only once. The chain carries TRBV29-1 and TRBJ1-1; 10 positions agree with TRBD1. Germline V CDR1 and CDR2: SQVTM, ANQGSEA. V was pared by 6 bases and J by 3 bases, with 7 bases of the junction left unmatched. The CDR3 covers 14 residues. CDR3 bases: TGCAGCGTGCGACAGGGGGCAGTTGACACTGAAGCTTTCTTT. Translating it yields CSVRQGAVDTEAFF.

This sequence joins TRBV11-2 and TRBJ2-5; D gene ambiguous. V was pared by 9 bases and J by 1 base, with 12 bases between. This CDR3 contains 13 residues. The germline V gene has CDR1 SGHAT and CDR2 FQNNGV. The CDR3 sequence is CARCKGSQETQYF. Here the CDR3 DNA reads TGTGCCAGGTGCAAGGGTTCCCAAGAGACCCAGTACTTC. Based on the CDR3 plus reference TRBV11-2 and TRBJ2-5, the full variable domain is EAGVAQSPRYKIIEKRQSVAFWCNPISGHATLYWYQQILGQGPKLLIQFQNNGVVDDSQLPKDRFSAERLKGVDSTLKIQPAKLEDSAVYLCARCKGSQETQYFGPGTRLLVL.

V usage is TRBV27 and J usage is TRBJ2-7, with 7 bases identical to TRBD2. CDR1 and CDR2 from the germline V gene are MNHEY and SMNVEV (reference sequence). The V gene end was trimmed by 3 bases and the J gene end by 0 bases; junction bases not matched to a gene: 14. This CDR3 is built from 18 residues. The CDR3, as DNA: TGTGCCAGCAGTTTTTCGAGGACTAGAGAAATTAGCTCCTACGAGCAGTACTTC. The encoded protein is CASSFSRTREISSYEQYF.

The CDR3 DNA follows: TGTGCCAGCAGTTCCCTAGTAGCGGGGTGGATAAGCACAGATACGCAGTATTTT. Protein sequence: CASSSLVAGWISTDTQYF. The V gene is TRBV12-3 or TRBV12-4, the J gene TRBJ2-3, with 8 nucleotides matching TRBD2. Trimming took 4 bases from V and 0 from J; bases not matched to a gene: 12. The CDR3 is 18 residues long.